The T cell receptor (beta chain) described here comes from a study of beta chain features in type 1 diabetes. This clone was counted between two and nine times. The antigen is not known. V gave up 6 bases and J gave up 0 bases; unmatched junction bases: 8. CDR1 and CDR2 from the germline V gene are MDHEN and SYDVKM. The CDR3 is 16 amino acids. Overall study results and limits: Overrepresentation of cells with high TCR expression could result from cDNA sequencing.

Expressed TCRB transcripts were sequenced because the isolated RNA had all been reverse transcribed beforehand. Clones were read by immunoSEQ multiplex PCR, and TCRdb kept only the in-frame ones, dropping some. The sample contains about 40,000 clones, approximately 48% of which appear only once. Sorting with CD45RO/CCR7/CD25/CD127/CD95/CD27 yielded naive, central memory, regulatory and stem-like memory CD4+ cells. The sample consisted of stem cell memory CD4+ T cells from blood. This sequence was found in a woman aged 30 to 39 in good health. The chain carries TRBV28 and TRBJ1-5; 7 bases line up with TRBD1. In DNA form, the CDR3 reads TGTGCCAGCAGCAGAGACAGGGTGTATAGCAATCAGCCCCAGCATTTT. Amino acids: CASSRDRVYSNQPQHF. Looking up the rest from reference TRBV28 and TRBJ1-5 gives the full variable domain: DVKVTQSSRYLVKRTGEKVFLECVQDMDHENMFWYRQDPGLGLRLIYFSYDVKMKEKGDIPEGYSVSREKKERFSLILESASTNQTSMYLCASSRDRVYSNQPQHFGDGTRLSIL.